These 19 T cell receptor beta chains were all obtained from the same sample, sequenced in a study of cytotoxic CD8 clonotypes in ibrutinib-treated CLL. Only in-frame clones appear in the TCRdb table, and some are missing; sequencing was by immunoSEQ multiplex PCR. The table lists fewer than 35,000 clones, 57% of them singletons. The sample here was PBMCs, taken before ibrutinib treatment. The receptor set was obtained from a human donor with chronic lymphocytic leukemia.

This clone was found a few times. This chain uses TRBV7-2 with TRBJ2-7; D is uncertain. Germline-derived CDR1 and CDR2 are SGHTA and FQGNSA. The ends were cut back, 5 bases at V and 6 bases at J, with 14 bases in the middle. The CDR3 extends over 13 amino acids. The CDR3 loop is CASSTAPRVEQYF. The CDR3 DNA follows: TGTGCCAGCAGCACCGCCCCTAGGGTCGAGCAGTACTTC. The whole variable domain, filled in from reference TRBV7-2 and TRBJ2-7, reads GAGVSQSPSNKVTEKGKDVELRCDPISGHTALYWYRQSLGQGLEFLIYFQGNSAPDKSGLPSDRFSAERTGGSVSTLTIQRTQQEDSAVYLCASSTAPRVEQYFGPGTRLTVT.

Worth noting for this clone: Within the sample, other DNA sequences also encode this same CDR3. V is TRBV5-1 and J is TRBJ2-5, with 11 bases matching TRBD2. Unmatched junction bases numbered 6, after V lost 0 bases and J lost 5 bases. Germline CDR1 is SGHRS and CDR2 is YFSETQ. The CDR3 is 16 residues long. The CDR3 DNA is TGCGCCAGCAGCTTGGTAGCGGGAGGGCCACGGGAGACCCAGTACTTC. Its protein product is CASSLVAGGPRETQYF.

The chain recombines TRBV5-8 with TRBJ1-4; tentative D call: TRBD1 (5 bases). The CDR3 consists of 15 residues. Germline loops: CDR1 SGHTS, CDR2 YDEGEE. Trimming took off 2 bases at V and 2 bases at J, with 10 bases between the two ends. The CDR3 DNA is TGTGCCAGCAGCTTACGGGGGTCGACTAATGAAAAACTGTTTTTT. This codes for CASSLRGSTNEKLFF.

The chain links TRBV19 to TRBJ2-1; D remains ambiguous. The CDR3 covers 15 residues. V was cut by 5 bases and J by 0 bases, with 11 bases left in between. Germline CDR1 is LNHDA and CDR2 is SQIVND (reference sequence). In DNA form, the CDR3 reads TGTGCCAGTAGTTCAGCTTCCATCTCCTACAATGAGCAGTTCTTC. Amino acid sequence: CASSSASISYNEQFF.

The genes are TRBV7-2 and TRBJ2-3; no definite D call. The CDR3 runs 15 residues. Germline CDR1 is SGHTA and CDR2 is FQGNSA. Trimming removed 2 bases from V and 0 bases from J, with 9 bases in between. CDR3 protein: CASSLNYLSTDTQYF. CDR3 DNA sequence: TGTGCCAGCAGCTTAAACTACCTAAGCACAGATACGCAGTATTTT.

The chain carries TRBV7-8 and TRBJ2-1; TRBD1 matches at 8 bases. J gave up 8 bases and V 1 base, and 7 bases lay outside the gene matches. Germline V gene sequence: CDR1 SGHVS, CDR2 FQNEAQ. The CDR3 covers 15 residues. This chain's CDR3 is CASSLDQGAFDEQFF. In DNA form, the CDR3 reads TGTGCCAGCAGCTTAGATCAGGGGGCTTTCGATGAGCAGTTCTTC.

The CDR3 DNA follows: TGTGCCAGTAGTTCCATAGCGGGAGGGCCAGGGGAGACCCAGTACTTC. It yields the protein CASSSIAGGPGETQYF. This rearrangement joins TRBV19 to TRBJ2-5; 11 nucleotides match TRBD2. Germline assignment: CDR1 LNHDA and CDR2 SQIVND (reference sequence). With V trimmed by 5 bases and J by 5 bases, 10 bases remained unmatched. The CDR3 totals 16 residues.

The CDR3 DNA reads as TGTGCCACCAGCTCAGATCTAGGGGACAGGCACTATGGCTACACCTTC. Residues: CATSSDLGDRHYGYTF. The gene calls are TRBV15 and TRBJ1-2, with 8 nucleotides matching TRBD1. Germline V gene lookup returns CDR1 LNHNV and CDR2 YYDKDF (reference sequence). The CDR3 totals 16 residues. J gave up 3 bases and V 5 bases, and 11 bases lay outside the gene matches.

The chain carries TRBV10-3 and TRBJ1-4; D call uncertain. V was pared by 2 bases and J by 4 bases, with 5 bases between. Germline loops: CDR1 ENHRY, CDR2 SYGVKD. The CDR3 runs to 13 residues. The CDR3 bases are TGTGCCATCAGTGAGCGCCTTAATGAAAAACTGTTTTTT. Translating it yields CAISERLNEKLFF.

This chain uses TRBV18 with TRBJ2-2; D is possibly TRBD2 (6 bases). The germline V and J ends were trimmed by 2 bases and 8 bases, with 12 bases remaining between them. This CDR3 has 14 residues. Germline loops: CDR1 KGHSH, CDR2 LQKENI. The CDR3 region is CASSPTRDSGELFF. The CDR3 DNA sequence: TGTGCCAGCTCACCAACCCGGGACTCGGGGGAGCTGTTTTTT.

This clone was seen a single time. The V call is TRBV20-1, the J call TRBJ2-1; no definite D call. The V and J ends lost 7 bases and 8 bases respectively, with 12 bases between them. The CDR3 sequence is 11 residues long. CDR1 and CDR2 (germline): DFQATT, SNEGSKA (reference sequence). The CDR3 loop reads CSEGIKDEQFF. Here the CDR3 DNA reads TGCAGTGAAGGGATTAAGGATGAGCAGTTCTTC.

This rearrangement joins TRBV19 to TRBJ1-5; 8 nucleotides agree with TRBD1. V trimming: 4 bases; J trimming: 1 base; junction bases outside the gene matches: 6. Germline-derived CDR1 and CDR2 are LNHDA and SQIVND (reference sequence). The CDR3 length is 16 residues. In nucleotides, the CDR3 is TGTGCCAGTAGTAACCCGGACAGGGTGAGCAATCAGCCCCAGCATTTT. Its translation: CASSNPDRVSNQPQHF.

V is TRBV5-1 and J is TRBJ1-4, with D possibly matching TRBD1 (5 bases). The length of the CDR3 is 15 residues. Trimming took off 0 bases at V and 8 bases at J, with 14 bases between the two ends. Per the germline V gene, CDR1 is SGHRS and CDR2 is YFSETQ. CDR3 sequence: CASSLGAGGGEKLFF. The CDR3 bases are TGCGCCAGCAGCTTGGGGGCCGGGGGTGGAGAAAAACTGTTTTTT.

This chain joins TRBV10-1 and TRBJ2-7; D gene uncertain. This CDR3 comprises 12 residues. The V end lost 0 bases, the J end lost 0 bases, and 0 bases lay between the germline ends. Looked up from germline, CDR1 is WNHNN and CDR2 is SYGVQD (reference sequence). The CDR3 DNA is TGCGCCAGCAGTGAGTCCTCCTACGAGCAGTACTTC. Its translation is CASSESSYEQYF.

The V call is TRBV19, the J call TRBJ2-1, with D maybe TRBD2 (7 bases). V lost 3 bases and J 5 bases, leaving 14 bases between the germline ends. Germline loops: CDR1 LNHDA, CDR2 SQIVND (reference sequence). The CDR3 covers 15 residues. CDR3 sequence: CASSIWGGPHNEQFF. CDR3 coding DNA: TGTGCCAGTAGTATCTGGGGGGGGCCCCACAATGAGCAGTTCTTC.

This chain connects TRBV5-1 to TRBJ1-1; TRBD1 aligns across 9 bases. V was clipped by 4 bases and J by 4 bases; unmatched bases: 5. Germline CDR1 SGHRS, CDR2 YFSETQ. The CDR3 is made up of 14 amino acids. This chain's CDR3 is CASSLKTGGTEAFF. Written as DNA, the CDR3 is TGCGCCAGCAGCCTAAAGACAGGGGGCACTGAAGCTTTCTTT.

This clone was detected once. The chain uses TRBV6-6 and TRBJ2-3, with D uncertain. The CDR3 spans 11 residues. With 2 bases removed from V and 6 bases from J, the gap between germline ends came to 3 bases. Germline assignment: CDR1 MNHNY and CDR2 SVGAGI (reference sequence). CDR3 nucleotides: TGTGCCAGCAGTTACGGGGATACGCAGTATTTT. Its protein product is CASSYGDTQYF.

The chain employs TRBV7-3 and TRBJ2-5; 10 bases align to TRBD2. The V segment lost 5 bases and the J segment 4 bases; nucleotides outside the gene matches: 4. Germline V gene sequence: CDR1 SGHTA, CDR2 FQGTGA. The CDR3 covers 14 residues. CDR3 loop: CASSLGLATETQYF. CDR3 DNA sequence: TGTGCCAGCAGCCTGGGACTAGCGACAGAGACCCAGTACTTC.

J is TRBJ2-5 and V is TRBV11-3, with 11 nucleotides matching TRBD1. Germline trimming cut 5 bases from V and 4 bases from J; bases unmatched to any gene: 6. This CDR3 is 15 amino acids long. Per germline, CDR1 SGHNT and CDR2 YENEEA. CDR3 in amino acids: CASSPTGTGGETQYF. The CDR3 DNA follows: TGTGCCAGCAGCCCAACCGGGACAGGGGGAGAGACCCAGTACTTC.